This T cell receptor beta chain stems from a study of blood T cell repertoires in COVID-19. Per the original data handling: Scientists estimated how many nucleated cells there were by amplifying reference gene primers. Sequencing was performed with immunoSEQ multiplex PCR; in TCRdb, only in-frame clones are kept and a portion is missing. V and J calls and clone size are copied from that table; D and trimming were computed from the DNA. The table includes some 13,000 clones, 65% to 90% detected once. This clone occurred a few times. The CDR3 has 13 amino acids. V lost 1 base to trimming and J lost 6 bases; unmatched junction nucleotides: 5. In germline, CDR1 is GTSNPN, CDR2 SVGIG (reference sequence).

The source of this sequence is an older man with acute or convalescent COVID-19. The gene calls are TRBV30 and TRBJ2-5; 7 nucleotides line up with TRBD2. The sample consisted of peripheral blood. The CDR3: CAWSDGGKKTQYF. The CDR3 nucleotides read TGTGCCTGGAGTGACGGGGGGAAAAAGACCCAGTACTTC.